These 18 T cell receptor beta chains share one sample of origin, sequenced in a study of cytomegalovirus exposure and HLA in healthy donors. In the PCR, 60 Vbeta and 13 Jbeta primers were used. Only in-frame clones appear in the TCRdb table, and some are missing; sequencing was by immunoSEQ multiplex PCR. The sample lists 250,000 to 350,000 clones, about nine tenths occurring once. Specimen: PBMCs. These receptors were collected from a man aged 40-49 years in good health and CMV-seropositive.

J is TRBJ1-1 and V is TRBV28; D is unresolved. The CDR3 extends over 18 amino acids. V was shortened by 7 bases and J by 0 bases, with 24 bases between the two germline ends. The germline CDR1 and CDR2 sequences are MDHEN and SYDVKM. CDR3 DNA: TGTGCCAGCACCCCCGTTCACGTCGAAGGCGGCCTGAACACTGAAGCTTTCTTT. It is translated as CASTPVHVEGGLNTEAFF. Full variable domain (missing parts from reference TRBV28 and TRBJ1-1): DVKVTQSSRYLVKRTGEKVFLECVQDMDHENMFWYRQDPGLGLRLIYFSYDVKMKEKGDIPEGYSVSREKKERFSLILESASTNQTSMYLCASTPVHVEGGLNTEAFFGQGTRLTVV.

V and J are TRBV5-6 and TRBJ2-7; D is perhaps TRBD2 (6 bases). This CDR3 spans 15 amino acids. Germline CDR1 and CDR2: SGHDT and YYEEEE. The V gene lost 2 bases and the J gene lost 5 bases, with 17 bases spanning the gap. The CDR3 spells CASSFRQTGRNEQYF. The CDR3 DNA is TGTGCCAGCAGCTTCAGACAGACCGGGAGAAACGAGCAGTACTTC.

The rearrangement joins TRBV7-9 to TRBJ2-5; the D gene is possibly TRBD2 (6 bases). TRBJ2-7 explains the end of the DNA better; the J call may be wrong. Germline loops: CDR1 SEHNR, CDR2 FQNEAQ (reference sequence). CDR3 length: 14 residues. The CDR3 nucleotides are TGTGCCAGCAGCTTGGGAGGTTCCCTCTACGAGCAGTACTTC. Its translation is CASSLGGSLYEQYF.

The chain has TRBV6-6 and TRBJ1-4; tentative D call: TRBD1 (6 bases). The CDR3 runs to 15 residues. Per the germline V gene, CDR1 is MNHNY and CDR2 is SVGAGI (reference sequence). Trimming pared 4 bases from V and 3 bases from J, leaving 12 bases between. CDR3 DNA: TGTGCCAGCAGTTTCATCAGGGGAGCTAATGAAAAACTGTTTTTT. Residues: CASSFIRGANEKLFF.

This sequence joins TRBV10-3 and TRBJ2-1; 11 bases fit TRBD2. The CDR3 is 16 amino acids. Germline V gives CDR1 ENHRY, CDR2 SYGVKD. With 6 bases clipped from V and 7 bases from J, the junction kept 11 bases outside the gene matches. In nucleotides, the CDR3 is TGTGCCATCAGCGGTCAAATGGCTAGCGGGAGGAATGAGCAGTTCTTC. Protein sequence: CAISGQMASGRNEQFF.

The table lists this clone with a count of one. The V and J genes are TRBV7-3 and TRBJ2-3; D not resolved. The V end lost 1 base, the J end lost 4 bases, and 9 bases lay between the germline ends. The CDR3 is 14 residues long. Germline V lookup: CDR1 SGHTA, CDR2 FQGTGA. The CDR3 DNA sequence: TGTGCCAGCAGCTTAATTAGTGGGCCAGATACGCAGTATTTT. It translates to CASSLISGPDTQYF.

The chain couples TRBV19 to TRBJ1-4; D remains unclear. V was trimmed by 3 bases and J by 0 bases, leaving 5 bases between them. CDR3 length equals 14 residues. The germline V gene has CDR1 LNHDA and CDR2 SQIVND (reference sequence). The CDR3 DNA sequence: TGTGCCAGTAGTATCCGTGCAACTAATGAAAAACTGTTTTTT. It translates to CASSIRATNEKLFF.

This sequence joins TRBV12-5 and TRBJ2-3; D possibly corresponds to TRBD2 (6 bases). Germline CDR1 reads LGHNT; CDR2 reads FRNRAP. Trimming stripped 4 bases from V and 2 bases from J, with 16 bases between. This CDR3 has 16 residues. The CDR3 reads CASGSFVAGTTDTQYF. CDR3 in DNA: TGTGCTAGTGGTTCCTTCGTGGCGGGGACCACAGATACGCAGTATTTT.

V usage is TRBV6-5 and J usage is TRBJ1-2; TRBD1 matches at 8 bases. The CDR3 is 14 amino acids. The J segment lost 5 bases and the V segment lost 5 bases, leaving 7 bases of the junction unmatched. Germline V gives CDR1 MNHEY, CDR2 SVGAGI. CDR3 amino acids: CASSRGQGTYGYTF. The CDR3 nucleotides are TGTGCCAGCAGTCGAGGACAGGGAACTTATGGCTACACCTTC.

The chain carries TRBV5-1 and TRBJ2-1; 12 bases fit TRBD2. This CDR3 is built from 14 residues. V was pared by 6 bases and J by 7 bases, with 5 bases of the junction left unmatched. Germline values: CDR1 SGHRS, CDR2 YFSETQ. DNA of the CDR3: TGCGCCAGCATTGCGACTAGCGGGAGTAATGAGCAGTTCTTC. This gives the protein CASIATSGSNEQFF.

This chain links TRBV27 with TRBJ2-7; TRBD1 might be the D (5 bases). Looked up from germline, CDR1 is MNHEY and CDR2 is SMNVEV (reference sequence). CDR3 length equals 14 residues. Trimming cost V 6 bases and J 5 bases, with 17 bases left between them. The CDR3 region is CASRGGADAHEQYF. CDR3 nucleotide sequence: TGTGCCAGCAGGGGTGGGGCAGATGCCCACGAGCAGTACTTC.

The chain has TRBV15 and TRBJ2-1; 8 bases fit TRBD1. Trimming cost V 5 bases and J 0 bases; bases outside gene matches: 3. From germline, CDR1 is LNHNV and CDR2 YYDKDF (reference sequence). The CDR3 spans 15 residues. CDR3 nucleotides: TGTGCCACCAGCGGAGGACAGGGCTCCTACAATGAGCAGTTCTTC. Protein product: CATSGGQGSYNEQFF.

Concerning this clone: Because it lacks the conserved phenylalanine or tryptophan at the end, this CDR3 is likely a read error. The V call is TRBV2, the J call TRBJ1-1; D not certain. The CDR3 is 11 residues long. CDR1 and CDR2 from the germline V gene are SNHLY and FYNNEI. The V end was cut by 2 bases, the J end by 6 bases, with 4 bases between. CDR3 loop: CASSENPEAFL. Written as DNA, the CDR3 is TGTGCCAGCAGTGAAAACCCTGAAGCTTTCCTT.

This clone occurred a few times. The chain recombines TRBV13 with TRBJ2-3; 10 bases match TRBD1. CDR3 size: 15 residues. Germline V gene lookup returns CDR1 PRHDT and CDR2 FYEKMQ (reference sequence). V shed 5 bases, J shed 2 bases, and the junction held 4 bases outside the gene matches. The CDR3 region is CASSTGQGITDTQYF. Written as DNA, the CDR3 is TGTGCCAGCAGCACGGGACAGGGGATCACAGATACGCAGTATTTT.

This clone turned up a few times. The chain recombines TRBV5-1 with TRBJ2-1, with a possible D match to TRBD2 (5 bases). The CDR3 totals 15 residues. V gave up 0 bases and J gave up 3 bases, with 10 bases separating them. From germline, CDR1 is SGHRS and CDR2 YFSETQ. CDR3 loop: CASSLEPGNYNEQFF. The DNA of the CDR3 is TGCGCCAGCAGCTTGGAGCCGGGAAACTACAATGAGCAGTTCTTC.

This clone has a handful of counts. The chain carries TRBV6-5 and TRBJ1-5, with 7 bases lining up with TRBD1. Germline CDR1 is MNHEY and CDR2 is SVGAGI. The CDR3 loop spans 14 amino acids. With 0 bases clipped from V and 5 bases from J, the junction kept 1 base outside the gene matches. CDR3 loop: CASSYSTGHQPQHF. In nucleotides, the CDR3 is TGTGCCAGCAGTTACTCGACAGGGCATCAGCCCCAGCATTTT.

The J gene is TRBJ2-7, the V gene TRBV5-4; 7 bases line up with TRBD2. Germline V gives CDR1 SGHNT, CDR2 YYREEE (reference sequence). This CDR3 contains 15 residues. V was pared by 4 bases and J by 0 bases, with 7 bases of the junction left unmatched. CDR3 loop: CASSPTSFSSYEQYF. The DNA of the CDR3 is TGTGCCAGCAGCCCGACTAGCTTTAGCTCCTACGAGCAGTACTTC.

This chain connects TRBV27 to TRBJ2-1; D perhaps matches TRBD2 (5 bases). CDR1 and CDR2 from the germline V gene are MNHEY and SMNVEV (reference sequence). This CDR3 spans 14 amino acids. Trimming stripped 6 bases from V and 5 bases from J, with 14 bases between. The CDR3 DNA reads TGTGCCAGCAGCCGCGCTAGCCGTGACAATGAGCAGTTCTTC. Its protein is CASSRASRDNEQFF.